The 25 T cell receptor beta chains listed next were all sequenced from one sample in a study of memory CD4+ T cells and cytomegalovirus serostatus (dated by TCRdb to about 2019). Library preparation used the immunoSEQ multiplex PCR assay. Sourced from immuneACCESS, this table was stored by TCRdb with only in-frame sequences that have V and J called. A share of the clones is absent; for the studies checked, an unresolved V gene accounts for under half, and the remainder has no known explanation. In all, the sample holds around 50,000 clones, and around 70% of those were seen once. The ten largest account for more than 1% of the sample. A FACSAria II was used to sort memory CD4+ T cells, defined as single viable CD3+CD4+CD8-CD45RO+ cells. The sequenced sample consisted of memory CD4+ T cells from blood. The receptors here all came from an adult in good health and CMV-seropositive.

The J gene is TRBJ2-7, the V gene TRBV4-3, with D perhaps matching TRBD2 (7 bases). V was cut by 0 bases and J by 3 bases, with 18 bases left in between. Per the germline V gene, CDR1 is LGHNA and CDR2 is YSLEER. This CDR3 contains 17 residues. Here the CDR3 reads CASSQDSLGGGGYEQYF. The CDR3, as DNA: TGCGCCAGCAGCCAAGATTCCTTAGGGGGGGGCGGCTACGAGCAGTACTTC.

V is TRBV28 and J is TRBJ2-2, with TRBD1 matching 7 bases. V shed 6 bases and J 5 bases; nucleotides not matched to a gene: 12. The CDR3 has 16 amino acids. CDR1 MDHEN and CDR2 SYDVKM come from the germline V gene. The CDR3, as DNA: TGTGCCAGCAGCTCTAGACAGGGCGGGTTGACCGGGGAGCTGTTTTTT. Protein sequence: CASSSRQGGLTGELFF.

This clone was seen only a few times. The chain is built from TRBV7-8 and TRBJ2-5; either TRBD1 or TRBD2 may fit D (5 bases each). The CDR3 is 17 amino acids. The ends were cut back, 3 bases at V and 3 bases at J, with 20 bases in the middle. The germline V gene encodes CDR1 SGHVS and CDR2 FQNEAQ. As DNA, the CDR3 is TGTGCCAGCAGCTTTGTCCTTCCGGGACGGAGAAAAGAGACCCAGTACTTC. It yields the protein CASSFVLPGRRKETQYF.

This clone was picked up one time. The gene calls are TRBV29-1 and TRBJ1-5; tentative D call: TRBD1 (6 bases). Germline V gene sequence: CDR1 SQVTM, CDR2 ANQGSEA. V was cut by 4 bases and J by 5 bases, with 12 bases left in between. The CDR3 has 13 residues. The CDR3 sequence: CSVVGGSDQPQHF. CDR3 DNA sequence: TGCAGCGTTGTAGGGGGTTCCGATCAGCCCCAGCATTTT.

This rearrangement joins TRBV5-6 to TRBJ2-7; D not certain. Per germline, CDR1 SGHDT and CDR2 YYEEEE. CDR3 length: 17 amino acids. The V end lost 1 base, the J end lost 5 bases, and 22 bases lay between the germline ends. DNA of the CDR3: TGTGCCAGCAGCTTGACGTCCAGCTTGTTGTGGTCTCACGAGCAGTACTTC. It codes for CASSLTSSLLWSHEQYF.

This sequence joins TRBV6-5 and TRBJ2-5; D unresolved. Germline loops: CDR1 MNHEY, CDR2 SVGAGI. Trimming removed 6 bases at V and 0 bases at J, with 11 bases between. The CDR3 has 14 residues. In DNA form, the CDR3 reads TGTGCCAGCAGGGCTACCCAGTACCAAGAGACCCAGTACTTC. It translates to CASRATQYQETQYF.

DNA of the CDR3: TGTGCCAGCAGAGCCCGTGGGGGGAAAGGAGATACGCAGTATTTT. Translating it yields CASRARGGKGDTQYF. The gene calls are TRBV4-2 and TRBJ2-3; weak D call: TRBD2 (6 bases). From germline, CDR1 is LGHNA and CDR2 YNFKEQ. Trimming left V 6 bases short and J 5 bases short, with 18 bases between. This CDR3 comprises 15 residues.

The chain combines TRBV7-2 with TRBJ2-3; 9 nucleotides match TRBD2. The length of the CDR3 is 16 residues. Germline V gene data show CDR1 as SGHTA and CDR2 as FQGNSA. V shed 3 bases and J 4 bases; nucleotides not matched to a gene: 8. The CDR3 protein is CASSLASGVTSDTQYF. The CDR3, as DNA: TGTGCCAGCAGCTTGGCTAGCGGGGTAACATCAGATACGCAGTATTTT. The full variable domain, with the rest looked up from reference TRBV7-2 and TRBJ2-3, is GAGVSQSPSNKVTEKGKDVELRCDPISGHTALYWYRQSLGQGLEFLIYFQGNSAPDKSGLPSDRFSAERTGGSVSTLTIQRTQQEDSAVYLCASSLASGVTSDTQYFGPGTRLTVL.

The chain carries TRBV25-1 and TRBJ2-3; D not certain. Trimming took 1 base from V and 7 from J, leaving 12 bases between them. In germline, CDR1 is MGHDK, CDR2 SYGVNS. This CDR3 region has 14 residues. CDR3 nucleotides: TGTGCCAGCAGTGAATCGGTCAGGTTAAATACGCAGTATTTT. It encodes CASSESVRLNTQYF. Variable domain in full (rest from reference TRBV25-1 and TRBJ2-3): EADIYQTPRYLVIGTGKKITLECSQTMGHDKMYWYQQDPGMELHLIHYSYGVNSTEKGDLSSESTVSRIRTEHFPLTLESARPSHTSQYLCASSESVRLNTQYFGPGTRLTVL.

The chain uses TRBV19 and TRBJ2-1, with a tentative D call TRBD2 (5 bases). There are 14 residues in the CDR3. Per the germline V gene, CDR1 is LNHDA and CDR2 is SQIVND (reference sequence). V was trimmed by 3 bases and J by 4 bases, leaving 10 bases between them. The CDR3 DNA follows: TGTGCCAGTAGTATCCTGGACTTGTACAATGAGCAGTTCTTC. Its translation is CASSILDLYNEQFF.

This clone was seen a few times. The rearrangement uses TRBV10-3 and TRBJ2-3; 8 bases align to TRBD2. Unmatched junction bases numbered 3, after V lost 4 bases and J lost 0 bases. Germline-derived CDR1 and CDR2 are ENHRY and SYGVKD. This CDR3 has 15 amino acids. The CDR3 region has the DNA TGTGCCATCAGTGCAGAGCGGGGGAGCACAGATACGCAGTATTTT. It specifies CAISAERGSTDTQYF.

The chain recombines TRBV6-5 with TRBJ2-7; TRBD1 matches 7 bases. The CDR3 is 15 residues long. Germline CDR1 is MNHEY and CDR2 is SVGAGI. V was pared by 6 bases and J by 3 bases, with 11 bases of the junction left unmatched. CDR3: CASRKQGISGYEQYF. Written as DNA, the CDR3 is TGTGCCAGCAGAAAACAGGGGATTTCGGGCTACGAGCAGTACTTC.

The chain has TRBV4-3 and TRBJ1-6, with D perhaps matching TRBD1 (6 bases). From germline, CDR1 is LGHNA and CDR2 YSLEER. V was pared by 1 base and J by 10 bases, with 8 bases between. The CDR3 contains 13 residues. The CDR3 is CASSQGQDSPLHF. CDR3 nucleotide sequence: TGCGCCAGCAGCCAAGGACAGGACTCACCCCTCCACTTT.

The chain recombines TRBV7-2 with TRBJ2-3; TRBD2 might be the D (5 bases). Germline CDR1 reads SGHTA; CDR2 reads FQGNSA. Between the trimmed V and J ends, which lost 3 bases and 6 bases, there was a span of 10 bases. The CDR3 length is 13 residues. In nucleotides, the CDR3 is TGTGCCAGCAGCTTGGCCCCGGGGGATACGCAGTATTTT. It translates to CASSLAPGDTQYF.

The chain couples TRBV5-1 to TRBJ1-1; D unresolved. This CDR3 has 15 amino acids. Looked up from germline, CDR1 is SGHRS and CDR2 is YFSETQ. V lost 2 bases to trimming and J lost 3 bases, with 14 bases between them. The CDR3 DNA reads TGCGCCAGCAGCTTAGTCGGGAACCTAGACACTGAAGCTTTCTTT. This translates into CASSLVGNLDTEAFF.

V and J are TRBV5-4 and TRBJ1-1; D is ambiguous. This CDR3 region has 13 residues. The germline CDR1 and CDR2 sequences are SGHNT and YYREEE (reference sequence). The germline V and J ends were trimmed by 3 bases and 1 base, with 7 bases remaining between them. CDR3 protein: CASSSDWNTEAFF. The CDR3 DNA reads TGTGCCAGCAGCTCGGACTGGAACACTGAAGCTTTCTTT.

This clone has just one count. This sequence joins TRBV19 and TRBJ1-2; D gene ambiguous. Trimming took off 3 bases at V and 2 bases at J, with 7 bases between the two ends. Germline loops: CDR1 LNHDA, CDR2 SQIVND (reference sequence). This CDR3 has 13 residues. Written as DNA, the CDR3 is TGTGCCAGTAGTATCGGTTCCAACTATGGCTACACCTTC. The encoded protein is CASSIGSNYGYTF.

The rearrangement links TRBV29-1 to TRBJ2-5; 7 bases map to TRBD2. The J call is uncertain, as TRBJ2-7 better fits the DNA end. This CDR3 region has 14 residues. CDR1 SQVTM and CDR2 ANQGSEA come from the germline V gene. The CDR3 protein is CSVQIRRGGLEQYF. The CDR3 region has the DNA TGCAGCGTCCAAATTCGGAGGGGAGGGCTCGAGCAGTACTTC.

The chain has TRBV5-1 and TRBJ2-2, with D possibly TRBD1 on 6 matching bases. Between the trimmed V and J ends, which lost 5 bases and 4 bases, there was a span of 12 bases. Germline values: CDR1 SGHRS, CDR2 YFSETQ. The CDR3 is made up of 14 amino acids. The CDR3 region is CASSPGDGTGELFF. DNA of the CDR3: TGCGCCAGCAGTCCAGGGGATGGCACCGGGGAGCTGTTTTTT. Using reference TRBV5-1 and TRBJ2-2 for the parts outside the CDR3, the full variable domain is KAGVTQTPRYLIKTRGQQVTLSCSPISGHRSVSWYQQTPGQGLQFLFEYFSETQRNKGNFPGRFSGRQFSNSRSEMNVSTLELGDSALYLCASSPGDGTGELFFGEGSRLTVL.

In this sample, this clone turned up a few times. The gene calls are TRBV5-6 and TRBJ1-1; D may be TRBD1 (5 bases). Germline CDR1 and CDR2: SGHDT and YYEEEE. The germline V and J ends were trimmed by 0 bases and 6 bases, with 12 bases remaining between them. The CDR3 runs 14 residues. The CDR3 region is CASSLGLDSSEAFF. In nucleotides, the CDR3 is TGTGCCAGCAGCTTGGGGTTAGACAGTTCTGAAGCTTTCTTT.

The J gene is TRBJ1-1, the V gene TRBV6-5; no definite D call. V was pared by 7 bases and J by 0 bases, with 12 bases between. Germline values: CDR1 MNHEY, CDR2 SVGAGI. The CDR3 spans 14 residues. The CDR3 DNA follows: TGTGCCAGCAAGAGGTCCCTAATGAACACTGAAGCTTTCTTT. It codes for CASKRSLMNTEAFF.

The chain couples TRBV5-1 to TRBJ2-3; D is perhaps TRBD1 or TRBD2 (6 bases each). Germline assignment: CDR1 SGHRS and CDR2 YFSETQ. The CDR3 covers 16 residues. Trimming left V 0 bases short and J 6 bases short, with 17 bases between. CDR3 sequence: CASSLGPKTRGDTQYF. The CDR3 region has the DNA TGCGCCAGCAGCTTGGGACCCAAGACTAGGGGGGATACGCAGTATTTT.

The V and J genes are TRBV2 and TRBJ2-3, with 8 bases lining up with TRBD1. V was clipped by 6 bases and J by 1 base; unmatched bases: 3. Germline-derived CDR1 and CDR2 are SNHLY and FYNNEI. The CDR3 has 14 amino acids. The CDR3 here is CASRKQGGTDTQYF. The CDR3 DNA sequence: TGTGCCAGCAGAAAACAGGGGGGCACAGATACGCAGTATTTT.

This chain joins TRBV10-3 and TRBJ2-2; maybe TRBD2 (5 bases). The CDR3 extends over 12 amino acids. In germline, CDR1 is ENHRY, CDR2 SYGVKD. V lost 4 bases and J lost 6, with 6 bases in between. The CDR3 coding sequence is TGTGCCATCAGTGGAGGGTCCGGGGAGCTGTTTTTT. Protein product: CAISGGSGELFF.

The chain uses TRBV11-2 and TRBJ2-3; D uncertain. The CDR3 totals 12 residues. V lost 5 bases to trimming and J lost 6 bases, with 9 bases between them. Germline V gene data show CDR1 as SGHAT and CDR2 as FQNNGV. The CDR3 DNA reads TGTGCCAGCAGCCAAGAAGCGGATACGCAGTATTTT. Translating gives CASSQEADTQYF.